This T cell receptor (beta chain) was observed in a study of radiotherapy plus CTLA-4 blockade in lung cancer. This CDR3 spans 14 amino acids. The germline V and J ends were trimmed by 4 bases and 0 bases, with 12 bases remaining between them. Germline-derived CDR1 and CDR2 are GTSNPN and SVGIG (reference sequence). Sequencing used immunoSEQ multiplex PCR; TCRdb keeps in-frame clones, though not all of them. This table holds around 70,000 clones, around 86% found once. The rearrangement joins TRBV30 to TRBJ1-2; a possible D gene is TRBD1 (6 bases). Source: peripheral blood, taken from a patient treated with radiotherapy plus ipilimumab. The receptor's source is a human donor with non-small cell lung cancer that progressed on radiotherapy plus ipilimumab. The CDR3 region has the DNA TGTGCCTGGATAAAGGGGGGGCCTAACTATGGCTACACCTTC. This codes for CAWIKGGPNYGYTF.